Listed below are T cell receptor beta chains from one sample, sequenced in a study of T cell responses to AZD1222 COVID-19 vaccine. Produced via immunoSEQ multiplex PCR; TCRdb's table is partial and in-frame only. The table has about 99,000 clones, around 90% seen once. The specimen comprised peripheral blood, sampled on day 0 of AZD1222 vaccination. The source is an adult in good health. Both conserved end residues are part of each CDR3. A D gene is named only where the DNA matches it firmly. Expanded clones get a size class; other rows say once, few or many, or leave the size out.

DNA: TGTGCCACCAGCAGAGATAGGGGTTCCTACGAGCAGTACTTC
CDR3: CATSRDRGSYEQYF
D: NA
J: TRBJ2-7
V: TRBV15
size: NA

DNA: TGTGCCTCCAGTTCGAGTCCCGAGGGGGGCCACCTAGGGACCCAGTACTTC
CDR3: CASSSSPEGGHLGTQYF
D: NA
J: TRBJ2-5
V: TRBV3-1/TRBV3-2
size: NA

DNA: TGCGCCAGCAGTGAGTCGTTGGTTAGTGGCTACACCTTC
CDR3: CASSESLVSGYTF
D: NA
J: TRBJ1-2
V: TRBV10-2
size: NA

DNA: TGCGCCAGCAGCCAACCTTGGGAGGGGGAGCTGTTTTTT
CDR3: CASSQPWEGELFF
D: NA
J: TRBJ2-2
V: TRBV4-1
size: once

DNA: TGTGCCAGCAGCGCGAACCGGGACCTAAAGAGGGAGACCCAGTACTTC
CDR3: CASSANRDLKRETQYF
D: NA
J: TRBJ2-5
V: TRBV7-8
size: NA

DNA: TGTGCCAGCAGCGTTGGGACAGGGGGCGAGCAGTACTTC
CDR3: CASSVGTGGEQYF
D: TRBD1
J: TRBJ2-7
V: TRBV7-9
size: once

DNA: TGTGCCAGCAGTCCACGACAGGCCTATGGCTACACCTTC
CDR3: CASSPRQAYGYTF
D: NA
J: TRBJ1-2
V: TRBV12-3/TRBV12-4
size: NA

DNA: TGTGCCAGCAGCCCCGACCGGATTGGCTACACCTTC
CDR3: CASSPDRIGYTF
D: NA
J: TRBJ1-2
V: TRBV11-2
size: once

DNA: TGTGCCAGCAGCCCAAGGACTAGCGGGGGGGCAGGCATTCAGTACTTC
CDR3: CASSPRTSGGAGIQYF
D: TRBD2
J: TRBJ2-4
V: TRBV7-2
size: NA

DNA: TGTGCCAGCAGCCGAGGGACTGCTGGAAACATTCAGTACTTC
CDR3: CASSRGTAGNIQYF
D: NA
J: TRBJ2-4
V: TRBV11-1
size: NA

DNA: TGTGCCAGCAGCTCCACAGGGGTCAATCAGCCCCAGCATTTT
CDR3: CASSSTGVNQPQHF
D: TRBD1
J: TRBJ1-5
V: TRBV7-2
size: NA

DNA: TGTGCCAGCAGCTTAGACAACAATGAGCAGTTCTTC
CDR3: CASSLDNNEQFF
D: NA
J: TRBJ2-1
V: TRBV7-6
size: NA